This TCR beta chain is from a study of immune evolution from preneoplasia to lung adenocarcinoma. Study-wide findings and caveats: Top clone frequencies peaked in normal lung, apparently declining through invasive adenocarcinoma.

The V gene end was trimmed by 3 bases and the J gene end by 8 bases; junction bases not matched to a gene: 10. There are 15 residues in the CDR3. From germline, CDR1 is SEHNR and CDR2 FQNEAQ (reference sequence). This clone was observed a few times. Its specificity is not known. TCRdb keeps only in-frame clones here, not all; method: immunoSEQ multiplex PCR. The sample carries approximately 7,900 clones, around 80% recorded once. The chain employs TRBV7-9 and TRBJ2-1; TRBD2 agrees at 7 bases. This clonotype was sampled from a person aged 65 to 79 with lung adenocarcinoma. Sequencing was performed on FFPE adjacent normal lung tissue. CDR3 region: CASSFRDYGAYEQFF. DNA for the CDR3: TGTGCCAGCAGCTTCCGGGACTATGGAGCGTATGAGCAGTTCTTC.